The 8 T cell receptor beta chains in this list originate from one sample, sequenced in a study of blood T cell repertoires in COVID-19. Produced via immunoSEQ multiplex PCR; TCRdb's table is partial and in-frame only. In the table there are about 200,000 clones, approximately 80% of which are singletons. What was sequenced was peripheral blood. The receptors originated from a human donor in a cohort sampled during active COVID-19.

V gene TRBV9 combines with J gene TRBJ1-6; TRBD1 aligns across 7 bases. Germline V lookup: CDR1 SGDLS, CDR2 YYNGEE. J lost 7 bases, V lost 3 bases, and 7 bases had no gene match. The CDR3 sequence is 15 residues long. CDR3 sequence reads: CASSAPGTANSPLHF. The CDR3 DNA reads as TGTGCCAGCAGCGCCCCAGGGACAGCGAATTCACCCCTCCACTTT. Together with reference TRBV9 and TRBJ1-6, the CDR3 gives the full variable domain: DSGVTQTPKHLITATGQRVTLRCSPRSGDLSVYWYQQSLDQGLQFLIQYYNGEERAKGNILERFSAQQFPDLHSELNLSSLELGDSALYFCASSAPGTANSPLHFGNGTRLTVT.

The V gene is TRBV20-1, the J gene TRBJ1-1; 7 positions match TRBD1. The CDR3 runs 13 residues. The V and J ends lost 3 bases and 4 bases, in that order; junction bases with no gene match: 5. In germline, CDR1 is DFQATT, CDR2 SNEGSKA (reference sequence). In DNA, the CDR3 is TGCAGTGCTAGTAACAGGGGTGGCACTGAAGCTTTCTTT. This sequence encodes CSASNRGGTEAFF.

This CDR3 is CASSDRPSYNEQFF. CDR3 nucleotide sequence: TGTGCCAGCAGTGACAGGCCGTCCTACAATGAGCAGTTCTTC. The chain links TRBV25-1 to TRBJ2-1; D remains unclear. The CDR3 length is 14 residues. Germline V gives CDR1 MGHDK, CDR2 SYGVNS. V lost 3 bases, J lost 1 base, and 7 bases lay in between.

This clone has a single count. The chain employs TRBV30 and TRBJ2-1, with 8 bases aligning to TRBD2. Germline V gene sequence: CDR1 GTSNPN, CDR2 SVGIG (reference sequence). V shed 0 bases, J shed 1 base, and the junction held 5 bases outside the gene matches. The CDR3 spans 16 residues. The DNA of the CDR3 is TGTGCCTGGAGTGTACGCGGGACTAGGTCCTACAATGAGCAGTTCTTC. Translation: CAWSVRGTRSYNEQFF.

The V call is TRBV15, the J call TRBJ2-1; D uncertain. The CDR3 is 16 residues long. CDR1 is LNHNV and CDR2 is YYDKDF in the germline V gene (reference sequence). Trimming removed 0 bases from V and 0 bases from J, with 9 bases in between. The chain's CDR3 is CATSRDSSYSYNEQFF. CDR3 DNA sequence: TGTGCCACCAGCAGAGATAGTTCCTACTCCTACAATGAGCAGTTCTTC.

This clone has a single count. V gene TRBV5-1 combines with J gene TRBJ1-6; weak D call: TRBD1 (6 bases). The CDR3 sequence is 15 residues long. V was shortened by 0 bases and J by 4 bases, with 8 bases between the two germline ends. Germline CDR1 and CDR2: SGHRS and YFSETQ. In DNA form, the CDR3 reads TGCGCCAGCAGCTTGGCCAGGGGATATAATTCACCCCTCCACTTT. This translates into CASSLARGYNSPLHF.

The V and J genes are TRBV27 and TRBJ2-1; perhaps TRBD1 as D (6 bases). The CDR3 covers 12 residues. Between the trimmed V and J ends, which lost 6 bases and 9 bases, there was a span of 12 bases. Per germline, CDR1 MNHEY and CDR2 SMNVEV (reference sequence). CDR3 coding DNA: TGTGCCAGCAGCCCCAGGGGAACTGAGCAGTTCTTC. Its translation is CASSPRGTEQFF.

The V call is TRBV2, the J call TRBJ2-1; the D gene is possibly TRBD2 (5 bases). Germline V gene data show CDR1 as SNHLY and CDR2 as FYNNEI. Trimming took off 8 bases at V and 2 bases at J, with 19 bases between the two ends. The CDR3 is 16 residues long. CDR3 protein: CASSRGLLSPYNEQFF. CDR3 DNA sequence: TGTGCCAGCTCCCGGGGATTACTTAGCCCCTACAATGAGCAGTTCTTC. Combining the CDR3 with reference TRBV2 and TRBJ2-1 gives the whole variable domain EPEVTQTPSHQVTQMGQEVILRCVPISNHLYFYWYRQILGQKVEFLVSFYNNEISEKSEIFDDQFSVERPDGSNFTLKIRSTKLEDSAMYFCASSRGLLSPYNEQFFGPGTRLTVL.